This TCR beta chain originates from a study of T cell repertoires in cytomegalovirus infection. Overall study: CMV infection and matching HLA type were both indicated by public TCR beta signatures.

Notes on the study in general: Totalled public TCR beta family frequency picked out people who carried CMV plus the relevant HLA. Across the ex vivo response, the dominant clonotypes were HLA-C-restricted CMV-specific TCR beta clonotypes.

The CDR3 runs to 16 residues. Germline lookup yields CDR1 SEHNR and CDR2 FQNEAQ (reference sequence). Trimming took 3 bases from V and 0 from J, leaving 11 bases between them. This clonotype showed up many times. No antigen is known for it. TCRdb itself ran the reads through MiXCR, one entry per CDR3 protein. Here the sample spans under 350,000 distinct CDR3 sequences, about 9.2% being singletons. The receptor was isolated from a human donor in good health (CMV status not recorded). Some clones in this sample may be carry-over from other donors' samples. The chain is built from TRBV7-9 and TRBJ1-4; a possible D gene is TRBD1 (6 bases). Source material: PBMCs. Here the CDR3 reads CASSFGQRATNEKLFF. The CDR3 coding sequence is TGTGCCAGCAGCTTCGGACAGCGTGCAACTAATGAAAAACTGTTTTTT. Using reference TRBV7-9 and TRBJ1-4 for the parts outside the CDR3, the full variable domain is DTGVSQNPRHKITKRGQNVTFRCDPISEHNRLYWYRQTLGQGPEFLTYFQNEAQLEKSRLLSDRFSAERPKGSFSTLEIQRTEQGDSAMYLCASSFGQRATNEKLFFGSGTQLSVL.